Listed below are T cell receptor beta chains from one sample, sequenced in a study of sequential checkpoint blockade in melanoma. Using immunoSEQ multiplex PCR, the repertoire was profiled, and TCRdb retains in-frame clones only, with some absent. Altogether under 45,000 clones are present, around four fifths being singletons, with the ten largest covering around 5.1%. The sample was CD8+ T cells sorted from blood (inferred from file names), taken from a patient given nivolumab and ipilimumab in sequence. These receptors originate from a human donor with melanoma. CDR3s include the opening cysteine and the closing phenylalanine or tryptophan. Fields, in order: D gene, CDR3 length, V gene, CDR3 protein. D genes are given only for firm matches.

. 13 TRBV27 CASSLRGAYEQYF
TRBD2 13 TRBV27 CASKYSGINEQFF
TRBD1 12 TRBV7-9 CASTGGDGTQYF
TRBD1 15 TRBV7-9 CASSPGQVSNQPQHF
TRBD2 17 TRBV5-1 CASSSGTSGGAAYEQYF
. 14 TRBV14 CASSQWATSYEQYF
. 15 TRBV7-9 CASSSRTELTDTQYF
TRBD2 15 TRBV5-1 CASRPGTSAYNEQFF
. 12 TRBV19 CATLSSSYEQYF
. 15 TRBV10-3 CAISGVDSGVPEAFF
. 17 TRBV23-1 CASSQSRRGTPSGEQYF
TRBD1 16 TRBV4-1 CASSQTGTGYRNEQFF
TRBD1 15 TRBV4-1 CASSQDPRVQGKQYF
. 14 TRBV19 CASSPWTDQETQYF
. 15 TRBV11-2 CASSFLGRDGTEAFF
TRBD1 15 TRBV7-9 CASSAGQGGDTEAFF
. 14 TRBV6-5 CASSYNSGQETQYF
TRBD1 16 TRBV27 CASSLSGGTGPDTQYF
TRBD2 15 TRBV7-2 CASSLTSGALNEQYF
. 13 TRBV27 CASSFNSNQPQHF
. 13 TRBV15 CATRGGETGELFF
TRBD2 17 TRBV4-1 CASSQFTSGGYYNEQFF
TRBD1 12 TRBV5-6 CASSLGTGNSYF
TRBD1 14 TRBV2 CASSEGQVPDTQYF
. 13 TRBV18 CASSPPGGNEQYF
TRBD1 18 TRBV27 CASSLLGGQGKAGNTIYF
. 14 TRBV7-2 CASSLVGSSYEQYF